The 20 T cell receptor beta chains listed next were all sequenced from one sample in a study of human T cells and chemical hapten exposure. Stated time point: patch test 2, 6 weeks after DPC sensitization. The treatment: therapeutic diphenylcyclopropenone sensitization with weekly scalp DPC. TCRdb re-called the RACE reads through MiXCR, storing one row per CDR3 protein. The data show tens of thousands of distinct CDR3 sequences, 11% seen once. This specimen was whole blood, taken in connection with sensitization to the hapten diphenylcyclopropenone (DPC). These receptors were taken from a middle-aged man with alopecia areata. Some clones in this sample may be carry-over from other donors' samples.

In this sample, this clonotype turned up many times. The V and J genes are TRBV6-5 and TRBJ1-3, with a possible D match to TRBD1 (6 bases). Germline CDR1 is MNHEY and CDR2 is SVGAGI. This CDR3 has 14 residues. V was shortened by 6 bases and J by 2 bases, with 11 bases between the two germline ends. The CDR3 DNA is TGTGCCAGCAGCTACAGGGCAACTGGAAACACCATATATTTT. Its protein is CASSYRATGNTIYF.

This clonotype came up a few times. V is TRBV12-3 or TRBV12-4 and J is TRBJ2-7; 15 bases line up with TRBD2. Germline trimming cut 5 bases from V and 2 bases from J; bases unmatched to any gene: 1. The CDR3 length is 15 residues. The CDR3 DNA reads as TGTGCCAGCAGTAGGACTAGCGGGAGGGCCTACGAGCAGTACTTC. Amino acids: CASSRTSGRAYEQYF.

This clonotype showed up many times. This rearrangement joins TRBV14 to TRBJ2-1, with 8 bases lining up with TRBD1. Germline V CDR1 and CDR2: SGHDN, FVKESK. J lost 9 bases, V lost 4 bases, and 5 bases had no gene match. This CDR3 has 13 amino acids. In DNA form, the CDR3 reads TGTGCCAGCAGCCCACGTACAGGGGGTGAGCAGTTCTTC. Protein sequence: CASSPRTGGEQFF.

This clonotype was seen a handful of times. The chain employs TRBV6-5 and TRBJ1-2, with D possibly matching TRBD1 (5 bases). V was clipped by 0 bases and J by 4 bases, with 15 bases between them. The CDR3 sequence is 16 residues long. Germline assignment: CDR1 MNHEY and CDR2 SVGAGI. CDR3 in amino acids: CASSYSSGGLGYGYTF. As DNA, the CDR3 is TGTGCCAGCAGTTACTCTTCGGGGGGACTCGGCTATGGCTACACCTTC.

This clonotype was seen ten or more times. The chain combines TRBV6-5 with TRBJ1-1; no clear D gene. Trimming removed 6 bases at V and 1 base at J, with 12 bases between. Germline V gene sequence: CDR1 MNHEY, CDR2 SVGAGI. The CDR3 is 14 amino acids. CDR3 DNA: TGTGCCAGCAGGAAGAGGAATGGGAACACTGAAGCTTTCTTT. Amino acids: CASRKRNGNTEAFF.

This clonotype was counted many times. V and J are TRBV5-5 and TRBJ1-6; tentative D call: TRBD1 (6 bases). Per the germline V gene, CDR1 is SGHKS and CDR2 is YYEKEE (reference sequence). Trimming pared 5 bases from V and 4 bases from J, leaving 10 bases between. There are 14 residues in the CDR3. CDR3 protein: CASRLDSYNSPLHF. In DNA form, the CDR3 reads TGTGCCAGCAGACTGGACAGTTATAATTCACCCCTCCACTTT.

V gene TRBV20-1 combines with J gene TRBJ2-1; 8 bases match TRBD1. This CDR3 spans 15 amino acids. The V and J ends lost 3 bases and 2 bases, in that order; junction bases with no gene match: 6. Germline loops: CDR1 DFQATT, CDR2 SNEGSKA (reference sequence). CDR3 sequence reads: CSASLGTGAYNEQFF. In nucleotides, the CDR3 is TGCAGTGCTAGCCTCGGGACAGGCGCCTACAATGAGCAGTTCTTC.

The rearrangement joins TRBV6-5 to TRBJ2-7, with 13 bases that match TRBD2. Trimming cost V 4 bases and J 9 bases; bases outside gene matches: 6. Germline loops: CDR1 MNHEY, CDR2 SVGAGI. This CDR3 comprises 14 residues. CDR3 DNA sequence: TGTGCCAGCAGTTCCTCCGGACTAGCGGGAGTGCAGTACTTC. The encoded protein is CASSSSGLAGVQYF.

Only a few counts were recorded for this clonotype. V is TRBV7-2 and J is TRBJ2-3, with D uncertain. This CDR3 spans 13 amino acids. Between the trimmed V and J ends, which lost 5 bases and 4 bases, there was a span of 10 bases. Germline V gene sequence: CDR1 SGHTA, CDR2 FQGNSA. The CDR3 is CASSPQRADTQYF. DNA for the CDR3: TGTGCCAGCAGCCCGCAACGGGCAGATACGCAGTATTTT.

V and J are TRBV5-1 and TRBJ2-6; the D is unclear. The CDR3 loop spans 16 amino acids. CDR1 is SGHRS, CDR2 YFSETQ, per germline. V lost 0 bases to trimming and J lost 2 bases, with 9 bases between them. CDR3 residues: CASSLAGEPGANVLTF. The CDR3 bases are TGCGCCAGCAGCTTGGCGGGCGAGCCTGGGGCCAACGTCCTGACTTTC.

This clonotype was counted only a few times. The V gene is TRBV10-3, the J gene TRBJ2-7, with 11 bases lining up with TRBD2. V gave up 6 bases and J gave up 2 bases; unmatched junction bases: 3. Germline assignment: CDR1 ENHRY and CDR2 SYGVKD. The CDR3 totals 14 residues. CDR3 in amino acids: CAISPTSGTYEQYF. The CDR3 bases are TGTGCCATCAGCCCGACTAGCGGGACCTACGAGCAGTACTTC.

This clonotype showed up many times. The chain combines TRBV18 with TRBJ2-3, with a possible D match to TRBD1 (6 bases). Germline loops: CDR1 KGHSH, CDR2 LQKENI. This CDR3 contains 16 residues. Trimming removed 3 bases at V and 2 bases at J, with 15 bases between. The CDR3 DNA follows: TGTGCCAGCTCACCGACCCAACAGGGTGTCACAGATACGCAGTATTTT. This translates into CASSPTQQGVTDTQYF.

This clonotype was counted a few times. This sequence joins TRBV29-1 and TRBJ2-3; no reliable D call. Germline lookup yields CDR1 SQVTM and CDR2 ANQGSEA. Trimming took 4 bases from V and 1 from J, leaving 12 bases between them. There are 14 residues in the CDR3. CDR3 sequence: CSVGVGRGTDTQYF. In DNA form, the CDR3 reads TGCAGCGTTGGGGTGGGTCGGGGCACAGATACGCAGTATTTT.

V and J are TRBV12-2 and TRBJ2-7; TRBD2, the D gene given by the table, was not confirmed from the DNA. TRBV12-2 is reported as a pseudogene. The CDR3 sequence is 16 residues long. Here the CDR3 reads CASRLVRAGSTYEQYV. CDR3 in DNA: TGTGCAAGTCGCTTAGTCCGAGCGGGATCTACCTACGAGCAGTACGTC.

Only a few counts were recorded for this clonotype. The chain combines TRBV19 with TRBJ2-7, with a weak D call TRBD1 (5 bases). Germline CDR1 LNHDA, CDR2 SQIVND (reference sequence). CDR3 length equals 11 residues. V was shortened by 10 bases and J by 6 bases, with 13 bases between the two germline ends. The CDR3 sequence is CATISGSEQYF. The CDR3 DNA reads TGTGCCACCATCTCAGGGTCCGAGCAGTACTTC.

This chain uses TRBV12-3 or TRBV12-4 with TRBJ2-5; the D is unclear. The CDR3 consists of 13 residues. Trimming stripped 3 bases from V and 2 bases from J, with 7 bases between. CDR3 sequence reads: CASSFRVQETQYF. In DNA form, the CDR3 reads TGTGCCAGCAGTTTCCGAGTACAAGAGACCCAGTACTTC.

This clonotype was found many times. The chain uses TRBV7-2 and TRBJ2-7; TRBD2 might be the D (5 bases). The ends were cut back, 5 bases at V and 3 bases at J, with 14 bases in the middle. From germline, CDR1 is SGHTA and CDR2 FQGNSA. This CDR3 has 14 residues. The CDR3 is CASSLLGLSYEQYV. The CDR3 coding sequence is TGTGCCAGCAGCCTACTAGGACTGAGCTACGAGCAGTACGTC.

This clonotype was observed a handful of times. This chain uses TRBV29-1 with TRBJ2-7; 7 bases are shared with TRBD1. Germline lookup yields CDR1 SQVTM and CDR2 ANQGSEA. Trimming at V came to 6 bases and at J to 3 bases, leaving 5 bases not matched to a gene. The CDR3 is made up of 12 amino acids. The CDR3: CSVTQGDYEQYF. The CDR3 bases are TGCAGCGTGACCCAGGGGGACTACGAGCAGTACTTC.

This clonotype was observed a handful of times. Since no conserved phenylalanine or tryptophan closes the CDR3, a read error is the likely cause. Because the CDR3's place on the DNA is in doubt, the DNA is left out and the CDR3 is given as listed by TCRdb. The rearrangement uses TRBV30 and TRBJ2-7. CDR1 GTSNPN and CDR2 SVGIG come from the germline V gene (reference sequence). Ends included, the CDR3 has 9 residues. The CDR3 sequence is CAWSVRNRD.

The sample holds a few counts of this clonotype. The chain employs TRBV13 and TRBJ2-3; TRBD2 might be the D (5 bases). The CDR3 loop spans 16 amino acids. Germline loops: CDR1 PRHDT, CDR2 FYEKMQ (reference sequence). Trimming pared 2 bases from V and 1 base from J, leaving 13 bases between. As DNA, the CDR3 is TGTGCCAGCAGCTTAAGTTCGGCCGGGGGCACAGATACGCAGTATTTT. Protein product: CASSLSSAGGTDTQYF.